The T cell receptor beta chain under discussion was sequenced for a study of T cells after somatic rescue of genetic block. TCRdb keeps only in-frame clones here, not all; method: immunoSEQ multiplex PCR. This table holds under 15,000 clones, approximately 70% found once. Sequences were obtained from peripheral blood mononuclear cells (PBMCs). The sequence came from a boy younger than 18.

This chain's CDR3 is CASSLALAETYEQYF. The CDR3 DNA is TGCGCCAGCAGCTTGGCCTTAGCGGAAACCTACGAGCAGTACTTC. The V call is TRBV5-1, the J call TRBJ2-7; maybe TRBD2 (6 bases). The CDR3 consists of 15 residues. Trimming removed 0 bases from V and 2 bases from J, with 12 bases in between. Germline V CDR1 and CDR2: SGHRS, YFSETQ.